The 13 T cell receptor beta chains below were found in one sample sequenced in a study of CD8+CD57+ T cells in acquired aplastic anemia. Patients included in sequencing had previously demonstrated CD8+CD57+ cell expansion by flow cytometry. For CDR3 and TCR beta VDJ profiling, genomic DNA was the template used. Via MiXCR, TCRdb re-called the reads, giving one row per CDR3 protein. The sample contains 450,000 to 600,000 distinct CDR3 sequences, 25% to 40% of which appear only once. Sequencing input: sorted CD4+, CD8+, or CD8+CD57+ T cells (not recorded which) from PBMCs. These receptors came from a human donor with aplastic anemia.

This clonotype has ten or more counts. The V gene is TRBV29-1, the J gene TRBJ2-7; D is possibly TRBD1 (5 bases). The CDR3 has 12 residues. CDR1 and CDR2 (germline): SQVTM, ANQGSEA. V shed 6 bases and J shed 1 base, with 10 bases lying between them. CDR3 in DNA: TGCAGCGTATACGACAGATCCTACGAGCAGTACTTC. This gives the protein CSVYDRSYEQYF.

The chain recombines TRBV11-2 with TRBJ1-3; D ambiguous. This CDR3 region has 15 residues. The germline V and J ends were trimmed by 5 bases and 0 bases, with 11 bases remaining between them. Germline V lookup: CDR1 SGHAT, CDR2 FQNNGV. CDR3 nucleotide sequence: TGTGCCAGCAGCCAAGACCTGAGCTCTGGAAACACCATATATTTT. Translation gives CASSQDLSSGNTIYF. Supplemented by reference TRBV11-2 and TRBJ1-3, the full variable domain reads EAGVAQSPRYKIIEKRQSVAFWCNPISGHATLYWYQQILGQGPKLLIQFQNNGVVDDSQLPKDRFSAERLKGVDSTLKIQPAKLEDSAVYLCASSQDLSSGNTIYFGEGSWLTVV.

This clonotype was seen at least ten times. The V call is TRBV19, the J call TRBJ1-1; D perhaps matches TRBD1 (5 bases). Trimming took off 5 bases at V and 8 bases at J, with 15 bases between the two ends. The CDR3 has 13 amino acids. Germline assignment: CDR1 LNHDA and CDR2 SQIVND (reference sequence). CDR3 coding DNA: TGTGCCAGTAGTCAAACACAGGTGGGGGAAGCTTTCTTT. This gives the protein CASSQTQVGEAFF.

This chain joins TRBV10-3 and TRBJ2-7, with 7 nucleotides matching TRBD1. V dropped 5 bases and J dropped 3; count of bases not matched to a gene: 7. The CDR3 consists of 14 residues. Germline V gives CDR1 ENHRY, CDR2 SYGVKD. The DNA of the CDR3 is TGTGCCATCAGTTACTTGGACAGGAACTACGAGCAGTACTTC. Protein: CAISYLDRNYEQYF.

The chain couples TRBV2 to TRBJ1-2, with a weak D call TRBD1 (6 bases). Germline V gene sequence: CDR1 SNHLY, CDR2 FYNNEI. V was trimmed by 8 bases and J by 4 bases, leaving 14 bases between them. There are 13 residues in the CDR3. CDR3 coding DNA: TGTGCCAGCGGAAAACAGGGTAGCTATGGCTACACCTTC. The encoded protein is CASGKQGSYGYTF.

The chain joins TRBV20-1 to TRBJ1-2, with 10 bases identical to TRBD1. V trimming: 0 bases; J trimming: 4 bases; junction bases outside the gene matches: 8. The germline V gene has CDR1 DFQATT and CDR2 SNEGSKA (reference sequence). This CDR3 is built from 16 residues. CDR3: CSARDFGTGVGYGYTF. CDR3 in DNA: TGCAGTGCTAGAGATTTTGGGACAGGGGTTGGCTATGGCTACACCTTC.

This clonotype appeared many times. The chain employs TRBV10-1 and TRBJ2-7; 8 bases line up with TRBD1. In germline, CDR1 is WNHNN, CDR2 SYGVQD (reference sequence). The junction had 10 bases not matched to a gene; V was cut back by 7 bases and J by 2 bases. The CDR3 extends over 15 amino acids. CDR3: CASIWTGNDTYEQYF. The CDR3 coding sequence is TGCGCCAGCATCTGGACAGGGAATGATACCTACGAGCAGTACTTC.

The CDR3 DNA reads as TGTGCCAGCGGCCACAGGGAGGGTAATTCACCCCTCCACTTT. Its translation: CASGHREGNSPLHF. The rearrangement uses TRBV27 and TRBJ1-6; D possibly corresponds to TRBD1 (6 bases). V was cut by 8 bases and J by 6 bases, with 14 bases left in between. The CDR3 is 14 amino acids. Germline loops: CDR1 MNHEY, CDR2 SMNVEV (reference sequence).

This chain connects TRBV7-8 to TRBJ2-7; TRBD2 is a possible D gene (6 bases). The CDR3 contains 15 residues. Trimming left V 5 bases short and J 2 bases short, with 16 bases between. Germline V gives CDR1 SGHVS, CDR2 FQNEAQ. CDR3 DNA: TGTGCCAGCAGCCCCTTGGGGCGGGAAACCTACGAGCAGTACTTC. The encoded protein is CASSPLGRETYEQYF.

In this sample, this clonotype turned up many times. V and J are TRBV19 and TRBJ1-2; 8 nucleotides agree with TRBD1. Per the germline V gene, CDR1 is LNHDA and CDR2 is SQIVND (reference sequence). Trimming removed 5 bases from V and 7 bases from J; junction bases left unmatched: 6. This CDR3 region has 13 residues. Written as DNA, the CDR3 is TGTGCCAGTAGTCCCAGGGGGCTCCTTGGCTACACCTTC. Protein: CASSPRGLLGYTF.

This clonotype was observed many times. This chain joins TRBV7-3 and TRBJ2-7; D gene unclear. V dropped 5 bases and J dropped 2 bases, with 13 bases sitting between them. This CDR3 is built from 14 residues. In germline, CDR1 is SGHTA, CDR2 FQGTGA. The CDR3 region has the DNA TGTGCCAGCAGCCCATCCCCCCTAACCTACGAGCAGTACTTC. It yields the protein CASSPSPLTYEQYF.

The rearrangement joins TRBV6-1 to TRBJ1-1; weak D call: TRBD1 (6 bases). This CDR3 contains 13 residues. V dropped 9 bases and J dropped 0 bases, with 11 bases sitting between them. Germline V gene sequence: CDR1 MNHNS, CDR2 SASEGT. CDR3 region: CASGGAVNTEAFF. CDR3 bases: TGTGCCAGTGGGGGGGCGGTGAACACTGAAGCTTTCTTT.

The chain has TRBV15 and TRBJ2-7; TRBD1 aligns across 7 bases. The trim removed 1 base at V and 3 bases at J, leaving 9 bases unmatched. The CDR3 extends over 16 amino acids. Germline CDR1 and CDR2: LNHNV and YYDKDF (reference sequence). Here the CDR3 reads CATSRVFDRAFYEQYF. The CDR3 DNA reads as TGTGCCACCAGCAGAGTTTTCGACAGGGCGTTCTACGAGCAGTACTTC.